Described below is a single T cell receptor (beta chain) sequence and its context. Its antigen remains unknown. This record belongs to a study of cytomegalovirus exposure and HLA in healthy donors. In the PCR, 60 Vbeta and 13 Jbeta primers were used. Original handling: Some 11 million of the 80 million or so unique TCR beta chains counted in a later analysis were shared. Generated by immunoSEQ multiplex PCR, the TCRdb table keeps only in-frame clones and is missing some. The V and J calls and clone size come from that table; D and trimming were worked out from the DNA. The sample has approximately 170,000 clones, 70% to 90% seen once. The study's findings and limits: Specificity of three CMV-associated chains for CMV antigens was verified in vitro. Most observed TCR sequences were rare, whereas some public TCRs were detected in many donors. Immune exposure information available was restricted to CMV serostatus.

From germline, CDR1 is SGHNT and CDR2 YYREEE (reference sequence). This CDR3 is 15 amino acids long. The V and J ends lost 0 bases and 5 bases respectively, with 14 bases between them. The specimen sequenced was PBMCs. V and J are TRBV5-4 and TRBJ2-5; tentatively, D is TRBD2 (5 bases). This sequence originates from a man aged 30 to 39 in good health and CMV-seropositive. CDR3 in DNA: TGTGCCAGCAGCTTGGCTACGGCAGGCGGGGAGACCCAGTACTTC. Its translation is CASSLATAGGETQYF.